Shown below are 14 T cell receptor beta chains from a single sample sequenced in a study of CD8+ T cells in alopecia areata. Extraction of RNA preceded its reverse transcription into cDNA, which served as the sequencing template. Produced via immunoSEQ multiplex PCR; TCRdb's table is partial and in-frame only. The profile shows some 170,000 clones, 63% of them singletons. The sample consisted of CD4+ T cells sorted from blood, taken at week 0. The receptors here all came from a human donor with alopecia areata.

The V and J genes are TRBV19 and TRBJ2-6, with D possibly matching TRBD1 (5 bases). Germline CDR1 reads LNHDA; CDR2 reads SQIVND (reference sequence). This CDR3 is 16 amino acids long. The V end lost 6 bases, the J end lost 0 bases, and 12 bases lay between the germline ends. Written as DNA, the CDR3 is TGTGCCAGTAGAGGGGAATATTACTCTGGGGCCAACGTCCTGACTTTC. Residues: CASRGEYYSGANVLTF. Variable domain in full (rest from reference TRBV19 and TRBJ2-6): DGGITQSPKYLFRKEGQNVTLSCEQNLNHDAMYWYRQDPGQGLRLIYYSQIVNDFQKGDIAEGYSVSREKKESFPLTVTSAQKNPTAFYLCASRGEYYSGANVLTFGAGSRLTVL.

This clone turned up a few times. The chain joins TRBV15 to TRBJ1-5; D remains unclear. The ends were cut back, 4 bases at V and 3 bases at J, with 10 bases in the middle. The CDR3 contains 14 residues. Germline V CDR1 and CDR2: LNHNV, YYDKDF (reference sequence). Here the CDR3 reads CATSMGFYNQPQHF. The CDR3 nucleotides read TGTGCCACCAGCATGGGTTTTTACAATCAGCCCCAGCATTTT.

The gene calls are TRBV7-6 and TRBJ1-2, with 7 bases that match TRBD1. The V and J ends lost 5 bases and 5 bases, in that order; junction bases with no gene match: 20. Germline assignment: CDR1 SGHVS and CDR2 FNYEAQ. The CDR3 spans 18 residues. CDR3 amino acids: CASSNTMGRRGLGYGYTF. CDR3 bases: TGTGCCAGCAGCAACACCATGGGGCGTAGGGGGCTCGGTTATGGCTACACCTTC.

The chain uses TRBV7-2 and TRBJ1-6; maybe TRBD1 (5 bases). The CDR3 is made up of 14 amino acids. Germline V CDR1 and CDR2: SGHTA, FQGNSA. Trimming took off 2 bases at V and 7 bases at J, with 9 bases between the two ends. The CDR3 DNA reads TGTGCCAGCAGCTTACAGGGACCCAATTCACCCCTCCACTTT. Its protein product is CASSLQGPNSPLHF.

In its sample, this clone was seen a few times. The rearrangement joins TRBV14 to TRBJ2-3; D is undetermined. Deletions cut 7 bases from V and 0 bases from J, with 11 bases between. The CDR3 consists of 14 residues. CDR1 SGHDN and CDR2 FVKESK come from the germline V gene. The DNA for the CDR3 is TGTGCCAGCACCCAGACCGTTAGCACAGATACGCAGTATTTT. Translating gives CASTQTVSTDTQYF.

The chain carries TRBV7-6 and TRBJ1-1, with D possibly being TRBD1 (6 bases). Germline CDR1 is SGHVS and CDR2 is FNYEAQ. The CDR3 extends over 16 amino acids. V lost 2 bases to trimming and J lost 0 bases, with 13 bases between them. The CDR3 region is CASSLRPSGVNTEAFF. As DNA, the CDR3 is TGTGCCAGCAGCTTAAGGCCGTCAGGGGTGAACACTGAAGCTTTCTTT.

The rearrangement joins TRBV19 to TRBJ1-2; TRBD1 is a possible D gene (5 bases). The CDR3 covers 15 residues. Germline CDR1 and CDR2: LNHDA and SQIVND (reference sequence). Trimming took off 7 bases at V and 2 bases at J, with 17 bases between the two ends. This CDR3 reads CASKGGANLNYGYTF. The DNA of the CDR3 is TGTGCCAGTAAGGGTGGGGCGAACCTCAACTATGGCTACACCTTC. Complete variable domain (other parts from reference TRBV19 and TRBJ1-2): DGGITQSPKYLFRKEGQNVTLSCEQNLNHDAMYWYRQDPGQGLRLIYYSQIVNDFQKGDIAEGYSVSREKKESFPLTVTSAQKNPTAFYLCASKGGANLNYGYTFGSGTRLTVV.

CDR3 DNA: TGTGCCAGCAGCTTAGGGTCGGCGGGGCGGCTCCTAGTCGGTACGCAGTATTTT. Protein: CASSLGSAGRLLVGTQYF. The chain combines TRBV7-6 with TRBJ2-3, with D possibly matching TRBD2 (6 bases). The CDR3 totals 18 residues. V shed 1 base and J shed 8 bases, with 25 bases lying between them. CDR1 is SGHVS and CDR2 is FNYEAQ in the germline V gene.

The chain combines TRBV30 with TRBJ1-5; D remains unclear. Trimming stripped 0 bases from V and 11 bases from J, with 11 bases between. The CDR3 runs 12 residues. CDR1 is GTSNPN and CDR2 is SVGIG in the germline V gene (reference sequence). CDR3 bases: TGTGCCTGGAGTGTGGCGGGGTCAGCCCAGCATTTT. It is translated as CAWSVAGSAQHF.

This clone was recorded once. This chain joins TRBV14 and TRBJ1-2; 7 nucleotides line up with TRBD1. This CDR3 spans 13 amino acids. Germline V gene sequence: CDR1 SGHDN, CDR2 FVKESK. J was trimmed by 4 bases and V by 4 bases; bases with no gene match: 3. The CDR3 protein is CASSPTGFYGYTF. Written as DNA, the CDR3 is TGTGCCAGCAGCCCGACAGGGTTCTATGGCTACACCTTC. Variable domain in full (rest from reference TRBV14 and TRBJ1-2): EAGVTQFPSHSVIEKGQTVTLRCDPISGHDNLYWYRRVMGKEIKFLLHFVKESKQDESGMPNNRFLAERTGGTYSTLKVQPAELEDSGVYFCASSPTGFYGYTFGSGTRLTVV.

V and J are TRBV9 and TRBJ1-1, with D possibly matching TRBD1 (5 bases). Germline V gene data show CDR1 as SGDLS and CDR2 as YYNGEE. Trimming removed 3 bases at V and 1 base at J, with 10 bases between. The CDR3 length is 14 residues. The CDR3 protein is CASSGGLSNTEAFF. CDR3 in DNA: TGTGCCAGCAGCGGGGGCCTGTCGAACACTGAAGCTTTCTTT.

The gene calls are TRBV29-1 and TRBJ1-2; D not certain. The CDR3 totals 13 residues. Germline V gene data show CDR1 as SQVTM and CDR2 as ANQGSEA. Deletions cut 1 base from V and 1 base from J, with 7 bases between. The CDR3 loop reads CSVEAGVNYGYTF. CDR3 nucleotide sequence: TGCAGCGTTGAAGCGGGAGTTAACTATGGCTACACCTTC. Looking up the rest from reference TRBV29-1 and TRBJ1-2 gives the full variable domain: SAVISQKPSRDICQRGTSLTIQCQVDSQVTMMFWYRQQPGQSLTLIATANQGSEATYESGFVIDKFPISRPNLTFSTLTVSNMSPEDSSIYLCSVEAGVNYGYTFGSGTRLTVV.

This clone has just a few counts. This chain uses TRBV29-1 with TRBJ1-1; TRBD1 aligns across 8 bases. CDR3 length: 13 residues. The germline CDR1 and CDR2 sequences are SQVTM and ANQGSEA. V shed 7 bases and J 1 base; nucleotides not matched to a gene: 5. The CDR3 region has the DNA TGCAGCGGGCTCGGACAGGGGAACACTGAAGCTTTCTTT. Translating gives CSGLGQGNTEAFF.

This clone was found a few times. The J gene is TRBJ2-2, the V gene TRBV4-1; D possibly corresponds to TRBD2 (5 bases). V dropped 0 bases and J dropped 4 bases, with 12 bases sitting between them. The CDR3 consists of 16 residues. Per the germline V gene, CDR1 is MGHRA and CDR2 is YSYEKL. CDR3 in amino acids: CASSQDRSGLTGELFF. The CDR3 nucleotides are TGCGCCAGCAGCCAAGATCGGTCAGGACTCACCGGGGAGCTGTTTTTT.